This TCR beta chain was identified in a study of blood T cell repertoires in COVID-19 (TCRdb year 2020). Looking at the study overall: Samples covering the acute and convalescent phases of COVID-19 were provided by collaborators in the United States, Italy and Spain. The material from the prospective study consisted of cDNA or gDNA derived from T cells, B-cell-depleted T cells, or PBMCs. Deeply sampled blood TCRbeta repertoires from subjects exposed to, actively infected with, or recovered from COVID-19 were included in the dataset. The repertoires were released in a freely available public database intended as a resource for research on the immune response to SARS-CoV-2. Samples came from the ongoing ImmuneRACE study (first 160 participants) plus 1,254 subjects from 6 global collaborators. Nearly every sample came with metadata listing a de-identified subject ID, COVID-19 status, age in years and sex. Where available, HLA class I and class II types were obtained from metadata supplied by the sample provider rather than from assay-based typing.

The sample holds a few counts of this clone. Which antigen it targets is not known. No quality values exist for individual bases; no much larger clone is one base distant. The immunoSEQ Assay, a bias-controlled multiplex PCR, was used to amplify TCRbeta CDR3 regions from genomic DNA. The study's processing was this. Within the assay, amplification of reference gene primers was used to estimate how many nucleated cells each sample contained. To quantify the absolute abundance of each unique TCRbeta CDR3 rearrangement, sequence reads were collapsed and filtered. For each sample, productive Simpson clonality was calculated as the square root of Simpson's diversity index across productive rearrangements. Here the immuneACCESS table is served through TCRdb, limited to in-frame sequences with V and J called. Missing clones are a known gap in these copies; in checked studies unresolved V genes cover under half, and the rest lacks a known reason. Clonal size and the V and J genes are those of that table, whereas D and trimming came from the DNA. Here the sample has about 140,000 clones; over 60% occur a single time. The top ten constitute about an eighth of the sample.

The CDR3 runs 13 amino acids, cysteine and phenylalanine included. Just the 39-base CDR3 DNA is kept, in frame starting at base 1. Looking up the germline V gene yields CDR1 SGDLS and CDR2 YYNGEE. V has 3 bases trimmed and J has 4 bases trimmed; junction bases matching no gene number 2. What the work shows at the level of the full study, not this receptor alone: How much clinical and demographic metadata was included differed by source and by participant, and the metadata was provided uncurated.

The collaborating institutions used their own protocols to collect whole blood in K2EDTA tubes. For TCRbeta analysis, collaborators shipped samples in one of three forms: frozen whole blood, isolated PBMCs, or DNA extracted from either of those sample types. The chain was built from TRBV9 and TRBJ1-1; 8 middle bases align to TRBD1. The sample taken for sequencing was peripheral blood. This TCR came from a man at least 80 years old with acute or convalescent COVID-19. The DNA is TGTGCCAGCAGCGCCACAGGGGGCACTGAAGCTTTCTTT. Protein translation: CASSATGGTEAFF.